This TCR beta chain was captured by sequencing in a study of blood T cell repertoires in COVID-19. Overall study: Sample material is recorded as cDNA or gDNA derived from T cells, B-cell-depleted T cells, or PBMCs.

The assay was immunoSEQ multiplex PCR, and TCRdb's table has in-frame clones only and misses some. The sample has a few hundred thousand clones, roughly nine tenths seen once; the top ten hold less than 2%. The CDR3 has 14 amino acids. Per the germline V gene, CDR1 is SGHKS and CDR2 is YYEKEE (reference sequence). The V end lost 2 bases, the J end lost 0 bases, and 9 bases lay between the germline ends. The sequence came from a woman aged 30 to 39 who had recovered from COVID-19. The sequencing input was PBMCs or T cells enriched from blood (not recorded which). The chain couples TRBV5-5 to TRBJ2-7, with D possibly being TRBD1 (6 bases). The CDR3 spells CASSFTGSSYEQYF. The CDR3 bases are TGTGCCAGCAGCTTTACAGGGAGCTCCTACGAGCAGTACTTC.